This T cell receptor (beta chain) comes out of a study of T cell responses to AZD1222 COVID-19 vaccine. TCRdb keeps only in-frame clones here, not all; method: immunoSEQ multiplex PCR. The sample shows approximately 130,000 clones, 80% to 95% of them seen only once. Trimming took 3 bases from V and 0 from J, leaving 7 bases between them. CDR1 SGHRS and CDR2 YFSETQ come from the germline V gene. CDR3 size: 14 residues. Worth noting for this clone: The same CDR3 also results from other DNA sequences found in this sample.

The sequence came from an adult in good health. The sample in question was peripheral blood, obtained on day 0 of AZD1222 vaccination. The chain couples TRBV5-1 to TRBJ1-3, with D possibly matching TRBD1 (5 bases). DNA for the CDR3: TGCGCCAGCAGCTCGGGGGGCTCTGGAAACACCATATATTTT. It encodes CASSSGGSGNTIYF. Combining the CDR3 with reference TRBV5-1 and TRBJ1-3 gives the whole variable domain KAGVTQTPRYLIKTRGQQVTLSCSPISGHRSVSWYQQTPGQGLQFLFEYFSETQRNKGNFPGRFSGRQFSNSRSEMNVSTLELGDSALYLCASSSGGSGNTIYFGEGSWLTVV.